This T cell receptor (beta chain) stems from a study of T cells in Graves' hyperthyroidism and ophthalmopathy. This CDR3 is built from 10 residues. Germline V gives CDR1 MDHEN, CDR2 SYDVKM. V was pared by 7 bases and J by 8 bases, with 6 bases between. From RNA transcripts, TCR beta CDR3 regions were amplified. A first-round RT-PCR of the TCR CDR3 used the HTBI primer set. A single record per CDR3 protein comes from TCRdb applying MiXCR to the multiplex PCR reads. The sample yields approximately 400,000 distinct CDR3 sequences, about 16% seen once. There are many counts of this clonotype. The V call is TRBV28, the J call TRBJ2-1; the D is unclear. The receptor was derived from a woman younger than 45 with Graves' hyperthyroidism. The sequencing input was blood. For the CDR3, the DNA is TGTGCCAGCACCGGCCATGAGCAGTTCTTC. Translating gives CASTGHEQFF.